This T cell receptor (beta chain) is from a study of circulating tumor DNA in untreated peripheral T-cell lymphoma. Germline V gives CDR1 MGHRA, CDR2 YSYEKL. The CDR3 is made up of 15 amino acids. V was pared by 7 bases and J by 2 bases, with 16 bases between. The table lists this clone with a few counts. Its antigen remains unknown. General study findings and limits: Baseline tissues yielded 86% and baseline serum roughly 70% tumor-specific clonotype detection.

Profiled with immunoSEQ multiplex PCR; TCRdb holds only in-frame clones, not every one. The table lists over 2,000 clones, 55% to 75% of them singletons. Before treatment, baseline tumor tissue was collected for sequencing. The chain employs TRBV4-1 and TRBJ2-3; D gene ambiguous. The source of this sequence is a human donor with peripheral T-cell lymphoma. The specimen sequenced was tumor tissue. DNA of the CDR3: TGCGCCAGCATCTCAAAGGTGGGGTCCACAGATACGCAGTATTTT. Encoded protein: CASISKVGSTDTQYF.